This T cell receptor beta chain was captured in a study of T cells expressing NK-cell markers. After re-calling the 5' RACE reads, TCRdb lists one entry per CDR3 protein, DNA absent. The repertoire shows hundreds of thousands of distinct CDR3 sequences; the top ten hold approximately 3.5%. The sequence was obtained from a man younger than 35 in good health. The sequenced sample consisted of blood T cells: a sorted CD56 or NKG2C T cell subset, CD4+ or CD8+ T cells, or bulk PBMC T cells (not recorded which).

CDR3 loop: CASSLVADRLAKNIQYF. V usage is TRBV12-3 or TRBV12-4 and J usage is TRBJ2-4. CDR3 size: 17 residues.